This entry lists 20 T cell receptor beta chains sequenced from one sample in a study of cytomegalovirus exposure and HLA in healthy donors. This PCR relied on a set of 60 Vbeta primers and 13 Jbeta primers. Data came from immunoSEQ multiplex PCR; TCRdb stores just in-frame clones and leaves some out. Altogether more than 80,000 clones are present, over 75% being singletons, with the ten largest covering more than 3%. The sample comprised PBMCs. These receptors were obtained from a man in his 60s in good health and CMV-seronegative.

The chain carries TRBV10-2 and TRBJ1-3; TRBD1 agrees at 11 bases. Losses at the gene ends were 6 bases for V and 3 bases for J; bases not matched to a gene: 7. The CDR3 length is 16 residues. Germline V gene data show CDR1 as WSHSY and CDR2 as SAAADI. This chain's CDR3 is CASRTGQGAVGNTIYF. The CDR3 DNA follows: TGCGCCAGCAGAACCGGACAGGGGGCGGTTGGAAACACCATATATTTT.

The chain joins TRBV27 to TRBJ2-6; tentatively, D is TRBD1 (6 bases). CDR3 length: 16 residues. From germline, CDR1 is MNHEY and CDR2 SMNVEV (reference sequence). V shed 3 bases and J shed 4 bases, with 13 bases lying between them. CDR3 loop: CASSFPDRSGANVLTF. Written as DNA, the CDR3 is TGTGCCAGCAGTTTCCCAGACAGGTCCGGGGCCAACGTCCTGACTTTC.

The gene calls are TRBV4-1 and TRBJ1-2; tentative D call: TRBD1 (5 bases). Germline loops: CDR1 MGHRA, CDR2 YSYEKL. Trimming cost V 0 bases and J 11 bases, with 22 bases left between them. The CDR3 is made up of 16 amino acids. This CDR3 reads CASSQDTTEFSGVYTF. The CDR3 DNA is TGCGCCAGCAGCCAAGACACTACAGAGTTTTCGGGGGTTTACACCTTC.

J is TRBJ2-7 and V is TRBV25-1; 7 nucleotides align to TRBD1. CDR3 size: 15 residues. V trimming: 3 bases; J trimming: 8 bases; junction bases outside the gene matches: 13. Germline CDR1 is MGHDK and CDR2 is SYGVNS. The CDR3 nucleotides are TGTGCCAGCAGTGATCCGGGACAGTCCTCTACGAAGCAGTACTTC. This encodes CASSDPGQSSTKQYF.

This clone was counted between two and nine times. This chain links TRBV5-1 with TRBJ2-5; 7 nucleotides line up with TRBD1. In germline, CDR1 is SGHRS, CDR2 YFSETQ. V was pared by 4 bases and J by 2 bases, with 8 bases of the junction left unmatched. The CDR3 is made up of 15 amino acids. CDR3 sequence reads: CASSRRTGSQETQYF. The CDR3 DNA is TGCGCCAGCAGCCGTAGGACAGGATCGCAAGAGACCCAGTACTTC.

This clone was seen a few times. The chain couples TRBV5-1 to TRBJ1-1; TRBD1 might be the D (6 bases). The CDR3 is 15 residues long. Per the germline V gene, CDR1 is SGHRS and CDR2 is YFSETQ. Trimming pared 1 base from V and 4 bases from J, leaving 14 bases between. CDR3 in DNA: TGCGCCAGCAGCTTGTATGGGGGCGCAGCCACTGAAGCTTTCTTT. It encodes CASSLYGGAATEAFF.

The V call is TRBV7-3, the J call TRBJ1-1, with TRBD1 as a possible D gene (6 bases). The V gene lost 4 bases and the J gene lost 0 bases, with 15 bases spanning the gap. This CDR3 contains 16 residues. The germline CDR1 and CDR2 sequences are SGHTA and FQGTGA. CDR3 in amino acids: CASSSGQDSLNTEAFF. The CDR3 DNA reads TGTGCCAGCAGCTCTGGTCAGGACAGCCTGAACACTGAAGCTTTCTTT. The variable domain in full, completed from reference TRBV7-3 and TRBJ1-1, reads GAGVSQTPSNKVTEKGKYVELRCDPISGHTALYWYRQSLGQGPEFLIYFQGTGAADDSGLPNDRFFAVRPEGSVSTLKIQRTERGDSAVYLCASSSGQDSLNTEAFFGQGTRLTVV.

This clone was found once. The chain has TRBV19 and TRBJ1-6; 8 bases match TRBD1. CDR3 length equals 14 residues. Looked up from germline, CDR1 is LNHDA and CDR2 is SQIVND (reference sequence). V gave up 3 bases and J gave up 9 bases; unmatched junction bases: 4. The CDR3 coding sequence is TGTGCCAGTAGTATGGGTCAGGGGGCTTCACCCCTCCACTTT. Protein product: CASSMGQGASPLHF.

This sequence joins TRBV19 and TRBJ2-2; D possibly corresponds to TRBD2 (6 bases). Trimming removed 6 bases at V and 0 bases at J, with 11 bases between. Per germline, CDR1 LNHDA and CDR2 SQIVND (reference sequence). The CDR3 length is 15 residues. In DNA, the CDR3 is TGTGCCAGTAGACCGGGGGAGACGAACACCGGGGAGCTGTTTTTT. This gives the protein CASRPGETNTGELFF.

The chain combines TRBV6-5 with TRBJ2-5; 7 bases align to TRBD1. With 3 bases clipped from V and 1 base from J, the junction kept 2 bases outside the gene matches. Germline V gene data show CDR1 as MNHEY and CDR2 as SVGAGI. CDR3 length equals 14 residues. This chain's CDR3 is CASSYRDSQETQYF. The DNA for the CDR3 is TGTGCCAGCAGTTATCGGGACAGCCAAGAGACCCAGTACTTC.

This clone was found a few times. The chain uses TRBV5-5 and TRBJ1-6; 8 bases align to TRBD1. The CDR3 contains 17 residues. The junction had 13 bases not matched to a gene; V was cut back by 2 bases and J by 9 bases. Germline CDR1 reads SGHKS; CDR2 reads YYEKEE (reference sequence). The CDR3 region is CASSLGTGKSGRSPLHF. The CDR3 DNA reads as TGTGCCAGCAGCTTAGGGACAGGTAAATCAGGGCGTTCACCCCTCCACTTT.

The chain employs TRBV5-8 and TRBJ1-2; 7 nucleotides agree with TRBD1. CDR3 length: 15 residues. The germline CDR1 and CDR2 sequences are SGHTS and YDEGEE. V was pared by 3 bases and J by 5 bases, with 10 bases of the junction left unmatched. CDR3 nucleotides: TGTGCCAGCAGCTCCCTACCGGACAGGTTGTATGGCTACACCTTC. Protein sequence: CASSSLPDRLYGYTF.

CDR3 in DNA: TGTGCCAGTGGGAAAGGGGGCGAACTCCAAGAGACCCAGTACTTC. Its protein product is CASGKGGELQETQYF. The rearrangement links TRBV7-6 to TRBJ2-5, with 7 bases aligning to TRBD1. The length of the CDR3 is 15 residues. Germline CDR1 and CDR2: SGHVS and FNYEAQ. The V gene end was trimmed by 9 bases and the J gene end by 1 base; junction bases not matched to a gene: 11.

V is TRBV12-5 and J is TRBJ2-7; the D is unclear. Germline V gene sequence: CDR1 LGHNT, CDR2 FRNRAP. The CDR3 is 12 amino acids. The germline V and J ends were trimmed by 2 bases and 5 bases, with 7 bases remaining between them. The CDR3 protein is CASGLSINEQYF. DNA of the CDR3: TGTGCTAGTGGTTTGAGCATAAACGAGCAGTACTTC.

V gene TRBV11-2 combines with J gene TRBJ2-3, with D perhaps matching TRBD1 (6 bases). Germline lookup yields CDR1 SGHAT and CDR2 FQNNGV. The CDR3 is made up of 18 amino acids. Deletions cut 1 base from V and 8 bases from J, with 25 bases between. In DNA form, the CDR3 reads TGTGCCAGCAGCTTAGCCTCTACCGGGACAAAAGGGTATGGTACGCAGTATTTT. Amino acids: CASSLASTGTKGYGTQYF.

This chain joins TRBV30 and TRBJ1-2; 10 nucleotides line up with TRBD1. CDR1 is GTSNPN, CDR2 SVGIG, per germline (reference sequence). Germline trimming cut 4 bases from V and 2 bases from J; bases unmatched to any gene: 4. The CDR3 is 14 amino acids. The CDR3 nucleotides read TGTGCCTGGACTCAGGACAGGGGGAACTATGGCTACACCTTC. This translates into CAWTQDRGNYGYTF. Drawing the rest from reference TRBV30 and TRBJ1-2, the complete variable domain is SQTIHQWPATLVQPVGSPLSLECTVEGTSNPNLYWYRQAAGRGLQLLFYSVGIGQISSEVPQNLSASRPQDRQFILSSKKLLLSDSGFYLCAWTQDRGNYGYTFGSGTRLTVV.

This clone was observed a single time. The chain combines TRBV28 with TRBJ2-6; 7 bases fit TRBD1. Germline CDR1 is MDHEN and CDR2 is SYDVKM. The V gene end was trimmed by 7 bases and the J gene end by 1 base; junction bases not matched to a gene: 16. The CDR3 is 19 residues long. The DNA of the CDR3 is TGTGCCAGCACCCCCCGGCCGGGGACAGAGGTTTCTGGGGCCAACGTCCTGACTTTC. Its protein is CASTPRPGTEVSGANVLTF.

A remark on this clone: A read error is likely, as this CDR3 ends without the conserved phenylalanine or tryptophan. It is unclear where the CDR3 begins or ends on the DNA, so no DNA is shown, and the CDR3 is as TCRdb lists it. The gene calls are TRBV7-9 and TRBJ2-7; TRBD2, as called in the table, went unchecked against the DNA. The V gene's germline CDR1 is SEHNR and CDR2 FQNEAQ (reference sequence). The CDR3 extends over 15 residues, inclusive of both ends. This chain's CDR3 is CASSSRTSGVEQYAT.

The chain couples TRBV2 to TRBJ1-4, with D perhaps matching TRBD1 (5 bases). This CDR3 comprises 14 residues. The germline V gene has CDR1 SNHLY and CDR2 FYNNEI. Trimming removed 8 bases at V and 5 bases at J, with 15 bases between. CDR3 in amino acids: CASLRDSRNEKLFF. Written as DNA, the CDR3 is TGTGCCAGCTTGCGGGACTCACGGAATGAAAAACTGTTTTTT.

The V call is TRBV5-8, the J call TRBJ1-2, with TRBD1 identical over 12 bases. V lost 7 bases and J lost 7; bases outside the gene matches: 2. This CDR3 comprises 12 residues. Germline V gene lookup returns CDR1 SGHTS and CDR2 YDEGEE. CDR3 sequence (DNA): TGTGCCAGCCGGGACAGGGGGCCTGGCTACACCTTC. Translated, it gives CASRDRGPGYTF.